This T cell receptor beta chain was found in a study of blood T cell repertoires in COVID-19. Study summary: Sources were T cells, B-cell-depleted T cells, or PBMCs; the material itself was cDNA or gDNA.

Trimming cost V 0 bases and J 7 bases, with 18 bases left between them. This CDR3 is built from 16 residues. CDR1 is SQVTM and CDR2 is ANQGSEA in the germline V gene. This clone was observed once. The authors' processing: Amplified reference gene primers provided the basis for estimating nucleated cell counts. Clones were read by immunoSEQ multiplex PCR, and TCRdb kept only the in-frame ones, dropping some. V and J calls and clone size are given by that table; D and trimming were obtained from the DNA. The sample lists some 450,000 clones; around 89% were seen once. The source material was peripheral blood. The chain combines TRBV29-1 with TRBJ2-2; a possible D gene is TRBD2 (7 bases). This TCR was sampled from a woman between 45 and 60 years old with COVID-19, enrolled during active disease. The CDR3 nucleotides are TGCAGCGTTGAAGATCAAGAGGCGGGGGCCCTCGGGGAGCTGTTTTTT. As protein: CSVEDQEAGALGELFF.